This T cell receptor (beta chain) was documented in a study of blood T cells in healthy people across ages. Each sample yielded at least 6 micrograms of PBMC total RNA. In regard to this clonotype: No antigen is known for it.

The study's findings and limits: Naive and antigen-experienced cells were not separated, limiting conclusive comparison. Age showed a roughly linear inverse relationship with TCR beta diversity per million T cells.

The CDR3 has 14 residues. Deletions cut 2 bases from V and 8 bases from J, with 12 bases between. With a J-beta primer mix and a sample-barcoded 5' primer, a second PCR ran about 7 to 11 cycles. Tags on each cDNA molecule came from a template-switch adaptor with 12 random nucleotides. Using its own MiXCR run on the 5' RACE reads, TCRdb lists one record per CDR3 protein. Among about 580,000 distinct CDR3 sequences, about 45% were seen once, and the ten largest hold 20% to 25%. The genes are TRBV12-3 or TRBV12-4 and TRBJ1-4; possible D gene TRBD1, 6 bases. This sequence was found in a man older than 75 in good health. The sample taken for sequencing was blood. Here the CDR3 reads CASSLRGSGEKLFF. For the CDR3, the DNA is TGTGCCAGCAGTTTAAGGGGGTCTGGGGAAAAACTGTTTTTT.